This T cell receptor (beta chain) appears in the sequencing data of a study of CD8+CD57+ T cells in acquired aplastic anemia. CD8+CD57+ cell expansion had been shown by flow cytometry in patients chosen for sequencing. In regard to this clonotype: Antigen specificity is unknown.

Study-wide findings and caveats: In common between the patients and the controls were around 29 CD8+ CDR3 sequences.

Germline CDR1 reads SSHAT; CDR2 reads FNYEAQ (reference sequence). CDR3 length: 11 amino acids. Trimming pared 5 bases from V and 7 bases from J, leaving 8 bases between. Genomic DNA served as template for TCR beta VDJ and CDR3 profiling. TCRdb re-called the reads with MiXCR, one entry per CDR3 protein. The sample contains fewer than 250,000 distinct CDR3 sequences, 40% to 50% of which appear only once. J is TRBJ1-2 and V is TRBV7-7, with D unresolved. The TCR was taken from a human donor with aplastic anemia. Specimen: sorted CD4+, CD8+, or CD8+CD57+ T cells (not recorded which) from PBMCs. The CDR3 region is CASSNQSGYTF. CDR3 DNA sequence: TGTGCCAGCAGCAATCAATCTGGCTACACCTTC.